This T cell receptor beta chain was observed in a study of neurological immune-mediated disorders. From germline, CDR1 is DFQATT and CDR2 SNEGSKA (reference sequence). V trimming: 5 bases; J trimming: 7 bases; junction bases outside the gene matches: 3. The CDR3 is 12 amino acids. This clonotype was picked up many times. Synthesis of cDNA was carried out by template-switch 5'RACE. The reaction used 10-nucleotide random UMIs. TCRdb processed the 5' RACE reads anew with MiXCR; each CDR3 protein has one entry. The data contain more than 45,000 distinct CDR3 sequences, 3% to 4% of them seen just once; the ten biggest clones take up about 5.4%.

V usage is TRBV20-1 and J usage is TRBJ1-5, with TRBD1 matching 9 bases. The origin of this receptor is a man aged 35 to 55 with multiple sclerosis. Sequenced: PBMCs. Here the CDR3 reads CSAGTGRQPQHF. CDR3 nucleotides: TGCAGTGCTGGGACAGGGAGACAGCCCCAGCATTTT.